The 11 T cell receptor beta chains given below trace back to one sample, sequenced in a study of shared clonotypes between healthy human individuals. Produced via immunoSEQ multiplex PCR; TCRdb's table is partial and in-frame only. The sample has about 2.1 million clones, just over 90% seen once. Naivety among CD8 cells was defined by CD45RO negativity and positive CCR7 selection, thereby excluding terminally differentiated effector memory CD45RA+ cells. Material for sequencing was naive CD8+ T cells from PBMCs. These TCRs come from a man younger than 30 in good health. Some clones in this sample may be carry-over from other donors' samples.

The chain links TRBV27 to TRBJ2-4; no clear D gene. The CDR3 runs 14 residues. Germline V CDR1 and CDR2: MNHEY, SMNVEV (reference sequence). Trimming pared 6 bases from V and 0 bases from J, leaving 9 bases between. CDR3 coding DNA: TGTGCCAGCAGCCCGTCCATAGCCAAAAACATTCAGTACTTC. Encoded protein: CASSPSIAKNIQYF.

CDR3 sequence (DNA): TGTGCCAGTAGTATAGCCCCAGGTTTGTCTGAAGCTTTCTTT. It is translated as CASSIAPGLSEAFF. This chain links TRBV19 with TRBJ1-1; no firm D call. CDR3 size: 14 residues. Trimming shortened V by 1 base and J by 6 bases, and 12 bases separated the two germline ends. Per the germline V gene, CDR1 is LNHDA and CDR2 is SQIVND (reference sequence).

Concerning this clone: Additional DNA sequences in this sample encode the identical CDR3. V usage is TRBV6-6 and J usage is TRBJ2-7; perhaps TRBD2 as D (5 bases). The ends were cut back, 5 bases at V and 2 bases at J, with 10 bases in the middle. CDR3 length: 13 amino acids. Germline V CDR1 and CDR2: MNHNY, SVGAGI (reference sequence). The CDR3 loop is CASSPRETYEQYF. CDR3 nucleotide sequence: TGTGCCAGCAGTCCCCGGGAAACCTACGAGCAGTACTTC.

The chain links TRBV5-6 to TRBJ1-4; unclear D gene. Trimming took 4 bases from V and 4 from J, leaving 11 bases between them. Per germline, CDR1 SGHDT and CDR2 YYEEEE. The CDR3 has 14 amino acids. The DNA for the CDR3 is TGTGCCAGCAGCATTTCCGGCCTTAATGAAAAACTGTTTTTT. Amino acids: CASSISGLNEKLFF.

This clone was detected once. The chain joins TRBV5-5 to TRBJ2-7; D not certain. Trimming shortened V by 5 bases and J by 4 bases, and 13 bases separated the two germline ends. The CDR3 covers 13 residues. Looked up from germline, CDR1 is SGHKS and CDR2 is YYEKEE (reference sequence). The CDR3 sequence is CASSNRRVYEQYF. For the CDR3, the DNA is TGTGCCAGCAGTAACCGCCGAGTTTACGAGCAGTACTTC.

The chain joins TRBV15 to TRBJ2-3, with D uncertain. Germline V gene sequence: CDR1 LNHNV, CDR2 YYDKDF (reference sequence). CDR3 size: 14 residues. Trimming removed 1 base from V and 2 bases from J, with 7 bases in between. Written as DNA, the CDR3 is TGTGCCACCAGCAGAGGGTCAGACACAGATACGCAGTATTTT. Amino acid sequence: CATSRGSDTDTQYF.

V is TRBV5-8 and J is TRBJ2-7, with D tentatively TRBD2 (6 bases). Germline CDR1 reads SGHTS; CDR2 reads YDEGEE. The CDR3 is 14 amino acids. The V end was cut by 6 bases, the J end by 3 bases, with 16 bases between. The CDR3 spells CASTPGTSHYEQYF. In nucleotides, the CDR3 is TGTGCCAGCACCCCGGGGACTTCACACTACGAGCAGTACTTC.

This clone has only one observation. The J gene is TRBJ2-1, the V gene TRBV15; a possible D gene is TRBD1 (5 bases). Germline V lookup: CDR1 LNHNV, CDR2 YYDKDF (reference sequence). This CDR3 spans 15 amino acids. V lost 0 bases to trimming and J lost 3 bases, with 9 bases between them. The CDR3 DNA is TGTGCCACCAGCAGAGATAAGGGGAACTACAATGAGCAGTTCTTC. Its translation: CATSRDKGNYNEQFF.

The chain carries TRBV10-3 and TRBJ2-3, with D possibly TRBD2 on 5 matching bases. Trimming shortened V by 1 base and J by 1 base, and 15 bases separated the two germline ends. This CDR3 has 17 residues. Germline lookup yields CDR1 ENHRY and CDR2 SYGVKD. The DNA of the CDR3 is TGTGCCATCAGTGAGTTTGTGCTGGAGGTGGGCACAGATACGCAGTATTTT. It codes for CAISEFVLEVGTDTQYF.

The count of this clone is one. This chain connects TRBV10-3 to TRBJ2-7, with 13 positions matching TRBD2. The trim removed 2 bases at V and 4 bases at J, leaving 2 bases unmatched. This CDR3 has 15 residues. CDR1 is ENHRY and CDR2 is SYGVKD in the germline V gene. CDR3 sequence (DNA): TGTGCCATCAGTGAGGCGGGACTAGCGGGGTACGAGCAGTACTTC. Protein sequence: CAISEAGLAGYEQYF.

In DNA form, the CDR3 reads TGCGCCAGCAGCCCGGACACCGGAAACACCATATATTTT. Protein product: CASSPDTGNTIYF. The V gene is TRBV5-1, the J gene TRBJ1-3; a possible D gene is TRBD1 (5 bases). This CDR3 has 13 amino acids. With 4 bases removed from V and 4 bases from J, the gap between germline ends came to 9 bases. In germline, CDR1 is SGHRS, CDR2 YFSETQ.